This passage covers 17 T cell receptor beta chains from one sample sequenced in a study of blood T cell repertoires in COVID-19. Clones were read by immunoSEQ multiplex PCR, and TCRdb kept only the in-frame ones, dropping some. The sample lists about 34,000 clones, around 91% occurring once. The sample consisted of peripheral blood. Receptors were obtained from a man older than 75 with acute or convalescent COVID-19.

V usage is TRBV5-1 and J usage is TRBJ2-1; 7 bases line up with TRBD1. The CDR3 has 15 amino acids. CDR1 is SGHRS, CDR2 YFSETQ, per germline. Germline trimming cut 0 bases from V and 0 bases from J; bases unmatched to any gene: 0. The CDR3 coding sequence is TGCGCCAGCAGCTTGGAGGGGGCCTCCTACAATGAGCAGTTCTTC. Translation: CASSLEGASYNEQFF.

The chain recombines TRBV7-3 with TRBJ1-4; D is perhaps TRBD1 (6 bases). The CDR3 has 15 residues. With 1 base removed from V and 4 bases from J, the gap between germline ends came to 10 bases. Germline V gene lookup returns CDR1 SGHTA and CDR2 FQGTGA. CDR3 loop: CASSLNGGYNEKLFF. CDR3 bases: TGTGCCAGCAGCTTAAATGGGGGCTATAATGAAAAACTGTTTTTT.

The CDR3 is CASSPTEHGYTF. DNA of the CDR3: TGTGCCAGCAGTCCTACAGAGCATGGCTACACCTTC. The chain is built from TRBV28 and TRBJ1-2; D ambiguous. The V end was cut by 5 bases, the J end by 6 bases, with 10 bases between. The CDR3 sequence is 12 residues long. Germline assignment: CDR1 MDHEN and CDR2 SYDVKM.

The V gene is TRBV30, the J gene TRBJ2-1, with D possibly matching TRBD1 (5 bases). Germline V gene data show CDR1 as GTSNPN and CDR2 as SVGIG (reference sequence). Trimming pared 0 bases from V and 9 bases from J, leaving 9 bases between. The CDR3 consists of 12 residues. The CDR3 reads CAWSVRGAEQFF. CDR3 coding DNA: TGTGCCTGGAGTGTACGTGGGGCTGAGCAGTTCTTC. Together with reference TRBV30 and TRBJ2-1, the CDR3 gives the full variable domain: SQTIHQWPATLVQPVGSPLSLECTVEGTSNPNLYWYRQAAGRGLQLLFYSVGIGQISSEVPQNLSASRPQDRQFILSSKKLLLSDSGFYLCAWSVRGAEQFFGPGTRLTVL.

This clone came up a few times. V and J are TRBV9 and TRBJ1-6, with TRBD1 matching 7 bases. Per germline, CDR1 SGDLS and CDR2 YYNGEE. V shed 4 bases, J shed 7 bases, and the junction held 8 bases outside the gene matches. CDR3 size: 15 residues. The CDR3 sequence: CASSWTGTENSPLHF. Written as DNA, the CDR3 is TGTGCCAGCAGCTGGACCGGGACAGAGAATTCACCCCTCCACTTT.

CDR3 loop: CASRPTVNTEAFF. The CDR3 DNA sequence: TGTGCCAGCAGACCTACAGTGAACACTGAAGCTTTCTTT. The V call is TRBV6-5, the J call TRBJ1-1, with D hard to call. The CDR3 covers 13 residues. Germline V gene lookup returns CDR1 MNHEY and CDR2 SVGAGI. With 6 bases removed from V and 0 bases from J, the gap between germline ends came to 8 bases.

This chain uses TRBV11-2 with TRBJ1-5; TRBD1 matches 7 bases. The length of the CDR3 is 15 residues. CDR1 and CDR2 (germline): SGHAT, FQNNGV. V was clipped by 0 bases and J by 7 bases; unmatched bases: 6. The CDR3, as DNA: TGTGCCAGCAGCTTAGAAACAGGGGAAGGGCAGCCCCAGCATTTT. This gives the protein CASSLETGEGQPQHF.

V usage is TRBV18 and J usage is TRBJ1-4; TRBD1 aligns across 9 bases. The CDR3 loop spans 13 amino acids. Germline CDR1 is KGHSH and CDR2 is LQKENI. V was pared by 2 bases and J by 8 bases, with 0 bases of the junction left unmatched. CDR3 coding DNA: TGTGCCAGCTCACCAGGGACAGGGGAAAAACTGTTTTTT. Translated, it gives CASSPGTGEKLFF.

This chain links TRBV12-3 or TRBV12-4 with TRBJ1-2; no firm D call. The CDR3 totals 13 residues. With 0 bases removed from V and 4 bases from J, the gap between germline ends came to 6 bases. The CDR3 sequence: CASSLARRYGYTF. Here the CDR3 DNA reads TGTGCCAGCAGTTTAGCGCGCCGCTATGGCTACACCTTC.

The J gene is TRBJ2-5, the V gene TRBV2; D ambiguous. In germline, CDR1 is SNHLY, CDR2 FYNNEI. This CDR3 has 14 amino acids. Trimming stripped 4 bases from V and 2 bases from J, with 11 bases between. Here the CDR3 DNA reads TGTGCCAGCAGTGTGCTAGTTCCTCAAGAGACCCAGTACTTC. Translated, it gives CASSVLVPQETQYF.

The chain couples TRBV28 to TRBJ1-2; the D is unclear. Germline CDR1 is MDHEN and CDR2 is SYDVKM. The CDR3 extends over 13 amino acids. V lost 6 bases and J 4 bases, leaving 12 bases between the germline ends. This chain's CDR3 is CASSRPGTYGYTF. The CDR3 DNA reads as TGTGCCAGCAGCCGCCCGGGAACCTATGGCTACACCTTC.

The DNA for the CDR3 is TGTGCCAGCGGACAGGGTTTTAATTCACCCCTCCACTTT. It specifies CASGQGFNSPLHF. The chain uses TRBV2 and TRBJ1-6; 8 bases map to TRBD1. Germline V gene lookup returns CDR1 SNHLY and CDR2 FYNNEI. V gave up 8 bases and J gave up 6 bases; unmatched junction bases: 3. This CDR3 is built from 13 residues.

This clone appeared a single time. V usage is TRBV10-3 and J usage is TRBJ2-3; TRBD2 matches at 10 bases. This CDR3 is 16 amino acids long. Germline CDR1 reads ENHRY; CDR2 reads SYGVKD. The trim removed 7 bases at V and 12 bases at J, leaving 19 bases unmatched. The CDR3, as DNA: TGTGCCATCACTCCTTCAAGGGGATCCGGACTAGCGGAACAGTATTTT. This encodes CAITPSRGSGLAEQYF.

V is TRBV3-1 (or the pseudogene TRBV3-2) and J is TRBJ2-3, with 11 bases lining up with TRBD1. Germline V gene data show CDR1 as LGHDT and CDR2 as YNNKEL (reference sequence). The V segment lost 1 base and the J segment 5 bases; nucleotides outside the gene matches: 11. The CDR3 contains 18 residues. In DNA form, the CDR3 reads TGTGCCAGCAGCCAAGCCCTGTTGGACAGGGGGCTTGAAGATACGCAGTATTTT. Amino acid sequence: CASSQALLDRGLEDTQYF.

This rearrangement joins TRBV7-2 to TRBJ2-7, with 9 bases fitting TRBD1. Germline values: CDR1 SGHTA, CDR2 FQGNSA. The CDR3 sequence is 15 residues long. J lost 2 bases, V lost 0 bases, and 2 bases had no gene match. The CDR3 is CASSLAGTGPYEQYF. CDR3 sequence (DNA): TGTGCCAGCAGCTTAGCCGGGACAGGGCCCTACGAGCAGTACTTC.

The rearrangement joins TRBV7-9 to TRBJ1-5; D gene unclear. The V gene's germline CDR1 is SEHNR and CDR2 FQNEAQ (reference sequence). This CDR3 has 14 residues. V was cut by 6 bases and J by 1 base, with 10 bases left in between. The CDR3 DNA reads as TGTGCCAGCAGACCCGACGGGAGCAATCAGCCCCAGCATTTT. The encoded protein is CASRPDGSNQPQHF.

The chain joins TRBV7-2 to TRBJ1-6, with a weak D call TRBD1 (5 bases). This CDR3 region has 18 residues. Germline V gene sequence: CDR1 SGHTA, CDR2 FQGNSA. Trimming pared 2 bases from V and 0 bases from J, leaving 14 bases between. The CDR3 DNA is TGTGCCAGCAGCTTAAACCCCACAGGAAGCTCCTATAATTCACCCCTCCACTTT. This sequence encodes CASSLNPTGSSYNSPLHF.